One sample yielded the 26 T cell receptor beta chains listed below, sequenced in a study of cytotoxic CD8 clonotypes in ibrutinib-treated CLL. The table came from immunoSEQ multiplex PCR; TCRdb's copy has only in-frame clones and leaves some out. Counted here are hundreds of thousands of clones, approximately 67% occurring once; the ten biggest clones make up 5% to 6.5%. The specimen comprised PBMCs, sampled after 36 months of ibrutinib treatment. The receptors come from a human donor with chronic lymphocytic leukemia.

This clone was picked up a small number of times. V is TRBV6-1 and J is TRBJ1-6; D unresolved. The CDR3 runs 12 residues. The V gene lost 3 bases and the J gene lost 11 bases, with 8 bases spanning the gap. In germline, CDR1 is MNHNS, CDR2 SASEGT. The chain's CDR3 is CASSEQVPPLHF. As DNA, the CDR3 is TGTGCCAGCAGTGAGCAAGTTCCACCCCTCCACTTT.

The rearrangement links TRBV15 to TRBJ2-2; unclear D gene. V was pared by 0 bases and J by 8 bases, with 7 bases between. CDR3 length equals 13 residues. Per germline, CDR1 LNHNV and CDR2 YYDKDF (reference sequence). The CDR3 region has the DNA TGTGCCACCAGCAGAGATAGCTCTGGGGAGCTGTTTTTT. This gives the protein CATSRDSSGELFF.

This clone was observed a handful of times. V gene TRBV14 combines with J gene TRBJ1-2; possibly TRBD1 for D (6 bases). This CDR3 is 15 amino acids long. CDR1 and CDR2 (germline): SGHDN, FVKESK. Trimming stripped 4 bases from V and 4 bases from J, with 16 bases between. CDR3 nucleotides: TGTGCCAGCAGCCCCGACCTACAGGGCTTCTATGGCTACACCTTC. Its protein product is CASSPDLQGFYGYTF.

The V call is TRBV19, the J call TRBJ1-6, with D possibly TRBD1 on 6 matching bases. Germline V gene lookup returns CDR1 LNHDA and CDR2 SQIVND (reference sequence). Trimming cost V 8 bases and J 7 bases, with 15 bases left between them. The CDR3 covers 14 residues. For the CDR3, the DNA is TGTGCCAGTGATCCGGGACACGGAAATTCACCCCTCCACTTT. It codes for CASDPGHGNSPLHF.

This sequence joins TRBV4-2 and TRBJ1-1, with D maybe TRBD1 (5 bases). Germline CDR1 and CDR2: LGHNA and YNFKEQ. The CDR3 has 14 amino acids. Trimming removed 1 base at V and 5 bases at J, with 11 bases between. The chain's CDR3 is CASSQARVWTEAFF. Written as DNA, the CDR3 is TGTGCCAGCAGCCAAGCCAGGGTGTGGACTGAAGCTTTCTTT.

The V gene is TRBV9, the J gene TRBJ2-5; 9 bases are a match to TRBD1. Germline loops: CDR1 SGDLS, CDR2 YYNGEE. V lost 3 bases, J lost 5 bases, and 11 bases stayed unmatched. The length of the CDR3 is 16 residues. This chain's CDR3 is CASSALGTGFTETQYF. The CDR3 nucleotides read TGTGCCAGCAGCGCGCTTGGGACAGGGTTTACGGAGACCCAGTACTTC.

The chain couples TRBV4-1 to TRBJ1-1; D remains ambiguous. The CDR3 totals 14 residues. Germline values: CDR1 MGHRA, CDR2 YSYEKL. Trimming pared 0 bases from V and 5 bases from J, leaving 10 bases between. The CDR3 nucleotides read TGCGCCAGCAGCCAAGATAGGGTTAGGACTGAAGCTTTCTTT. Translating it yields CASSQDRVRTEAFF.

The V and J genes are TRBV12-2 and TRBJ2-7; TRBD1, the table's D call, was not compared with the DNA. TRBV12-2 is deemed a pseudogene. There are 18 residues in the CDR3. The CDR3 bases are TGTGCAAGTCGCTTAGGTCTTGACAAGTACAGGGAGAAGAACGAGCAGTACTTC. This encodes CASRLGLDKYREKNEQYF.

The rearrangement links TRBV4-1 to TRBJ1-4; no clear D. The CDR3 has 15 residues. CDR1 and CDR2 from the germline V gene are MGHRA and YSYEKL. Deletions cut 4 bases from V and 0 bases from J, with 9 bases between. The CDR3 DNA sequence: TGCGCCAGCAGCCTCTCCAGAGCAACTAATGAAAAACTGTTTTTT. Its protein product is CASSLSRATNEKLFF.

J is TRBJ2-2 and V is TRBV29-1, with 11 bases that match TRBD2. The V gene's germline CDR1 is SQVTM and CDR2 ANQGSEA. Trimming took 7 bases from V and 4 from J; bases not matched to a gene: 14. This CDR3 contains 17 residues. CDR3 protein: CSALLSTSGGFTGELFF. CDR3 DNA sequence: TGCAGCGCCCTATTATCAACTAGCGGGGGTTTCACCGGGGAGCTGTTTTTT.

This rearrangement joins TRBV4-3 to TRBJ2-7; TRBD2 matches 12 bases. V trimming: 1 base; J trimming: 5 bases; junction bases outside the gene matches: 12. CDR1 LGHNA and CDR2 YSLEER come from the germline V gene. The CDR3 spans 18 residues. In DNA, the CDR3 is TGCGCCAGCAGCCAAGTTTCCTCCGGACTAGCGGGAACTAACGAGCAGTACTTC. Its protein product is CASSQVSSGLAGTNEQYF.

This chain uses TRBV19 with TRBJ2-7, with a tentative D call TRBD1 (6 bases). V was trimmed by 6 bases and J by 0 bases, leaving 15 bases between them. Germline-derived CDR1 and CDR2 are LNHDA and SQIVND (reference sequence). The CDR3 loop spans 15 amino acids. The CDR3 sequence is CASSAAGTPSYEQYF. The CDR3 DNA reads as TGTGCCAGTAGCGCGGCCGGGACACCCTCCTACGAGCAGTACTTC.

The CDR3 reads CASSPRLAGYTGELFF. The CDR3 DNA is TGTGCCAGCAGTCCGAGACTAGCGGGATACACCGGGGAGCTGTTTTTT. This chain joins TRBV25-1 and TRBJ2-2; 11 bases fit TRBD2. Germline V gene sequence: CDR1 MGHDK, CDR2 SYGVNS. V shed 5 bases, J shed 3 bases, and the junction held 5 bases outside the gene matches. CDR3 length: 16 amino acids.

This clone was seen only a few times. V usage is TRBV28 and J usage is TRBJ2-1; 12 positions match TRBD2. Germline V gene sequence: CDR1 MDHEN, CDR2 SYDVKM. There are 18 residues in the CDR3. The ends lost 2 bases at V and 0 bases at J; junction bases unmatched: 5. This CDR3 reads CASSLEGLAGSSYNEQFF. The CDR3 nucleotides are TGTGCCAGCAGTTTAGAGGGACTAGCGGGTAGCTCCTACAATGAGCAGTTCTTC.

This chain joins TRBV15 and TRBJ2-3; D remains ambiguous. V gave up 3 bases and J gave up 2 bases, with 12 bases separating them. Germline V lookup: CDR1 LNHNV, CDR2 YYDKDF (reference sequence). The CDR3 extends over 15 amino acids. CDR3 in amino acids: CATSSGQSFTDTQYF. Written as DNA, the CDR3 is TGTGCCACCAGCAGTGGGCAGAGTTTCACAGATACGCAGTATTTT.

The chain uses TRBV6-5 and TRBJ2-2; possibly TRBD2 for D (6 bases). The germline V and J ends were trimmed by 3 bases and 0 bases, with 8 bases remaining between them. The CDR3 has 15 residues. CDR1 is MNHEY, CDR2 SVGAGI, per germline. The CDR3 coding sequence is TGTGCCAGCAGTTATGGGACTTCGAACACCGGGGAGCTGTTTTTT. Protein sequence: CASSYGTSNTGELFF.

The V and J genes are TRBV10-3 and TRBJ2-1; the D is unclear. V was pared by 0 bases and J by 7 bases, with 13 bases between. The germline gives CDR1 ENHRY, CDR2 SYGVKD. This CDR3 has 15 amino acids. The CDR3 protein is CAISESFRLGNEQFF. The CDR3 nucleotides read TGTGCCATCAGTGAGTCTTTCCGCCTCGGGAATGAGCAGTTCTTC.

The CDR3 nucleotides read TGTGCCAGCAGCTCGAGGGTGCGGGAGGCCACCGGGGAGCTGTTTTTT. It encodes CASSSRVREATGELFF. This chain links TRBV7-9 with TRBJ2-2, with TRBD2 identical over 8 bases. Germline values: CDR1 SEHNR, CDR2 FQNEAQ (reference sequence). The V and J ends lost 4 bases and 4 bases, in that order; junction bases with no gene match: 8. There are 16 residues in the CDR3.

The V gene is TRBV4-1, the J gene TRBJ1-2; no clear D. This CDR3 region has 14 residues. Per germline, CDR1 MGHRA and CDR2 YSYEKL. V lost 1 base to trimming and J lost 0 bases, with 6 bases between them. CDR3 in amino acids: CASSQVGTNYGYTF. CDR3 sequence (DNA): TGCGCCAGCAGCCAAGTGGGTACTAACTATGGCTACACCTTC.

The V call is TRBV7-9, the J call TRBJ2-7; 9 bases align to TRBD1. Germline lookup yields CDR1 SEHNR and CDR2 FQNEAQ (reference sequence). With V trimmed by 5 bases and J by 5 bases, 4 bases remained unmatched. The CDR3 has 13 amino acids. In DNA form, the CDR3 reads TGTGCCAGCAGCAAAGGACAGGGGAACGAGCAGTACTTC. Translating gives CASSKGQGNEQYF.

The chain recombines TRBV4-1 with TRBJ1-2; D perhaps matches TRBD1 (5 bases). The length of the CDR3 is 14 residues. Germline values: CDR1 MGHRA, CDR2 YSYEKL. V lost 4 bases, J lost 0 bases, and 9 bases lay in between. The CDR3 DNA is TGCGCCAGCAGCCCTTCGGACACTAACTATGGCTACACCTTC. Translating it yields CASSPSDTNYGYTF.

J is TRBJ1-1 and V is TRBV5-1; D unclear. Looked up from germline, CDR1 is SGHRS and CDR2 is YFSETQ. The CDR3 is 14 residues long. Trimming cost V 0 bases and J 9 bases, with 15 bases left between them. The DNA for the CDR3 is TGCGCCAGCAGCTTGGGTGTCAGAAGGACCCAAGCTTTCTTT. Protein sequence: CASSLGVRRTQAFF. The whole variable domain, filled in from reference TRBV5-1 and TRBJ1-1, reads KAGVTQTPRYLIKTRGQQVTLSCSPISGHRSVSWYQQTPGQGLQFLFEYFSETQRNKGNFPGRFSGRQFSNSRSEMNVSTLELGDSALYLCASSLGVRRTQAFFGQGTRLTVV.

In the case of this clone: An end of the junction differs from the germline gene, which may be a read error. This chain links TRBV15 with TRBJ1-1; possibly TRBD1 for D (6 bases). In germline, CDR1 is LNHNV, CDR2 YYDKDF (reference sequence). CDR3 length: 12 amino acids. For the CDR3, the DNA is TGTGCCACCAGCAGAGTAAGGTCTCAGGGGATTTTT. This gives the protein CATSRVRSQGIF. Combining the CDR3 with reference TRBV15 and TRBJ1-1 gives the whole variable domain DAMVIQNPRYQVTQFGKPVTLSCSQTLNHNVMYWYQQKSSQAPKLLFHYYDKDFNNEADTPDNFQSRRPNTSFCFLDIRSPGLGDTAMYLCATSRVRSQGIFGQGTRLTVV.

The chain combines TRBV28 with TRBJ2-7; D gene ambiguous. The V gene lost 5 bases and the J gene lost 0 bases, with 14 bases spanning the gap. The V gene's germline CDR1 is MDHEN and CDR2 SYDVKM. The length of the CDR3 is 15 residues. DNA for the CDR3: TGTGCCAGCAGTCTCGCCCCGGGTGGCTCCTACGAGCAGTACTTC. It translates to CASSLAPGGSYEQYF.

This clone was detected a few times. CDR3 DNA: TGTGCCAGCAGTTACTCGACTAGAACTTCCTACAATGAGCAGTTCTTC. Protein: CASSYSTRTSYNEQFF. This sequence joins TRBV6-6 and TRBJ2-1, with D possibly matching TRBD2 (6 bases). In germline, CDR1 is MNHNY, CDR2 SVGAGI (reference sequence). V gave up 0 bases and J gave up 1 base, with 10 bases separating them. The CDR3 is made up of 16 amino acids.

This clone has just a few counts. The V and J genes are TRBV9 and TRBJ2-1; TRBD1 is a possible D gene (6 bases). CDR3 size: 13 residues. Between the trimmed V and J ends, which lost 2 bases and 6 bases, there was a span of 9 bases. Germline assignment: CDR1 SGDLS and CDR2 YYNGEE. For the CDR3, the DNA is TGTGCCAGCAGCGTGGGGACAAGCAATGAGCAGTTCTTC. Its translation: CASSVGTSNEQFF.